A selection of T cell receptor beta chains follows, all from one sample in a study of T cell changes during pregnancy in multiple sclerosis. Measured with immunoSEQ multiplex PCR; TCRdb has only the in-frame clones, and not every one. The sample has about 110,000 clones; approximately 91% are singletons. The sample consisted of peripheral blood, taken after pregnancy. The receptor set was obtained from a female donor with multiple sclerosis, enrolled in a pregnancy study. CDR3s include the opening cysteine and the closing phenylalanine or tryptophan. The order of the fields is V gene, D gene, clone size, J gene, CDR3 DNA, CDR3 protein. D genes are given only for firm matches. Expanded clones get a size class; other rows say once, few or many, or leave the size out.

>TRBV9|TRBD2|NA|TRBJ2-5
TGTGCCAGCAGCCAGACTAGCGGGGGGTCCCAAGAGACCCAGTACTTC
CASSQTSGGSQETQYF
>TRBV6-5|NA|NA|TRBJ2-7
TGTGCCAGCAGTTGGGCAGTTTCCTACGAGCAGTACTTC
CASSWAVSYEQYF
>TRBV18|TRBD1|NA|TRBJ1-6
TGTGCCAGCGGCAAGCCGGGACAGGGGTTCGTGTCACCCCTCCACTTT
CASGKPGQGFVSPLHF
>TRBV6-1|NA|NA|TRBJ2-7
TGTGCCAGCAGTAGGCACGGGAACTACGAGCAGTACTTC
CASSRHGNYEQYF
>TRBV11-2|NA|NA|TRBJ1-3
TGTGCCAGCAGCCCGCCAGATTACTCTGGAAACACCATATATTTT
CASSPPDYSGNTIYF
>TRBV7-9|NA|NA|TRBJ1-1
TGTGCCAGCAACCCGGTCTCGAACACTGAAGCTTTCTTT
CASNPVSNTEAFF
>TRBV7-2|TRBD2|NA|TRBJ2-5
TGTGCCAGCAGCTTTAGCGGGGGGATAAAAGAGACCCAGTACTTC
CASSFSGGIKETQYF
>TRBV28|TRBD1|NA|TRBJ2-7
TGTGCCAGCAGTTTACCCCCCCGGACAGGCCTGGCCTACGAGCAGTACTTC
CASSLPPRTGLAYEQYF
>TRBV5-1|NA|once|TRBJ1-3
TGCGCCAGCAGCCGGGGGGGCCCCTCTGGAAACACCATATATTTT
CASSRGGPSGNTIYF
>TRBV30|NA|NA|TRBJ1-2
TGTGCCTGGAGTGTACTAAGGGGCCCTTTTGGTGGCTACACCTTC
CAWSVLRGPFGGYTF
>TRBV9|TRBD2|NA|TRBJ2-5
TGTGCCAGCAGCCCGGCCGGACTAGCTGATGGAGAGACCCAGTACTTC
CASSPAGLADGETQYF
>TRBV11-1|NA|NA|TRBJ2-3
TGTGCCAGCAGAAAACAGGGCCCGACCCGGGATACGCAGTATTTT
CASRKQGPTRDTQYF
>TRBV2|TRBD1|NA|TRBJ1-3
TGTGCCAGCAGTGAGGGCAGGGGGTCCGGAAACACCATATATTTT
CASSEGRGSGNTIYF
>TRBV13|NA|NA|TRBJ2-5
TGTGCCAGCAGGGCCACAGGGTGGGAGACCCAGTACTTC
CASRATGWETQYF
>TRBV9|NA|NA|TRBJ2-1
TGTGCCAGCAGCCCAGTGGGGACTCGGGATGAGCAGTTCTTC
CASSPVGTRDEQFF
>TRBV5-1|NA|NA|TRBJ1-6
TGCGCCAGCAGCCCCAACACCAATTCACCCCTCCACTTT
CASSPNTNSPLHF
>TRBV2|NA|few|TRBJ1-4
TGTGCCAGCAGTGAATCCCCAGGGAGGAAACTGTTTTTT
CASSESPGRKLFF
>TRBV7-9|NA|NA|TRBJ2-2
TGTGCCAGCAGCTTAACCGCACTAGGTTCCGGGGAGCTGTTTTTT
CASSLTALGSGELFF
>TRBV11-3|NA|NA|TRBJ2-3
TGTGCCAGCAGCTTAGATCGGTTAGGGGTTGGCACAGATACGCAGTATTTT
CASSLDRLGVGTDTQYF
>TRBV6-5|NA|NA|TRBJ2-7
TGTGCCAGCAGGCCCCCGGGTCTCCACGAGCAGTACTTC
CASRPPGLHEQYF
>TRBV7-9|TRBD1|NA|TRBJ2-1
TGTGCCAGCAGCGACAGGGCTCGCAATGAGCAGTTCTTC
CASSDRARNEQFF
>TRBV6-5|NA|NA|TRBJ2-1
TGTGCCAGCAGTTTTAACAGGATATACAATGAGCAGTTCTTC
CASSFNRIYNEQFF
>TRBV30|TRBD1|NA|TRBJ1-3
TGTGCCTGGAGTCGGGACAGGGTTTCTTTCGCTGGAAACACCATATATTTT
CAWSRDRVSFAGNTIYF
>TRBV7-9|NA|NA|TRBJ1-2
TGTGCCAGCAGCTTACGACCTCGGGGGGAAAACAACTATGGCTACACCTTC
CASSLRPRGENNYGYTF
>TRBV7-8|TRBD2|NA|TRBJ2-3
TGTGCCAGCAGGAGACTAGCGGACACAGATACGCAGTATTTT
CASRRLADTDTQYF
>TRBV6-5|NA|NA|TRBJ2-5
TGTGCCAGCAGTTATCGGGGGTGGGAGACCCAGTACTTC
CASSYRGWETQYF
>TRBV18|TRBD1|NA|TRBJ2-1
TGTGCCAGCTCAGACTCAGGGGGCCCCTACAATGAGCAGTTCTTC
CASSDSGGPYNEQFF
>TRBV7-3|TRBD2|NA|TRBJ2-1
TGTGCCAGCAGCTCGGGACTAGCGGGGGCATACAATGAGCAGTTCTTC
CASSSGLAGAYNEQFF
>TRBV9|NA|NA|TRBJ1-5
TGTGCCAGCAGCGTAGACGCCGGGCAGGGGAGCAATCAGCCCCAGCATTTT
CASSVDAGQGSNQPQHF
>TRBV14|NA|NA|TRBJ2-3
TGTGCCAGCAGCCAAGTAGCTAGAACCTACACAGATACGCAGTATTTT
CASSQVARTYTDTQYF
>TRBV11-1|NA|NA|TRBJ2-5
TGTGCCAGCAGCTCACGGAGGCAAGAGACCCAGTACTTC
CASSSRRQETQYF
>TRBV7-6|NA|NA|TRBJ2-5
TGTGCCAGCAGCTTATCGCGGCCAGGGCAGACGTACCAAGAGACCCAGTACTTC
CASSLSRPGQTYQETQYF
>TRBV9|NA|NA|TRBJ2-3
TGTGCCAGCAGCGTAGCTATATTATCCACAGATACGCAGTATTTT
CASSVAILSTDTQYF
>TRBV7-9|NA|once|TRBJ1-5
TGTGCCAGCAGCTTACGTCAGTTCGATAGCAATCAGCCCCAGCATTTT
CASSLRQFDSNQPQHF
>TRBV2|NA|few|TRBJ1-3
TGTGCCAGCAAAGAGGGACACTCTGGAAACACCATATATTTT
CASKEGHSGNTIYF
>TRBV10-3|NA|NA|TRBJ2-3
TGTGCCATCGGGGGGAGAACAGATACGCAGTATTTT
CAIGGRTDTQYF
>TRBV27|TRBD2|NA|TRBJ2-1
TGTGCCAGCAGGGTAGCGGGGGGCCACAATGAGCAGTTCTTC
CASRVAGGHNEQFF
>TRBV9|NA|NA|TRBJ2-7
TGTGCCAGCAGCGTAGAACACGGCGGCGAGCAGTACTTC
CASSVEHGGEQYF
>TRBV6-6|NA|NA|TRBJ1-2
TGTGCCAGCAGTTATGCGACAGGAAACTATGGCTACACCTTC
CASSYATGNYGYTF
>TRBV7-8|TRBD2|NA|TRBJ2-3
TGTGCCAGCAGCCGACTAGCGGGGGATACGCAGTATTTT
CASSRLAGDTQYF
>TRBV19|TRBD2|NA|TRBJ2-1
TGTGCCAGTACTAGCGGGGGCAATGAGCAGTTCTTC
CASTSGGNEQFF
>TRBV29-1|NA|NA|TRBJ2-5
TGCAGCGTTGCTTTTCACCAAGAGACCCAGTACTTC
CSVAFHQETQYF
>TRBV7-3|NA|NA|TRBJ2-3
TGTGCCAGCAGCTTACGAGACAGGTCCGGAGATACGCAGTATTTT
CASSLRDRSGDTQYF
>TRBV2|NA|NA|TRBJ1-2
TGTGCCAGCAGTTGGGGGCTTGGCTACACCTTC
CASSWGLGYTF
>TRBV5-6|NA|NA|TRBJ2-6
TGTGCCAGCAGCCCCGACTTAAGGGGGGCCAACGTCCTGACTTTC
CASSPDLRGANVLTF
>TRBV7-9|NA|NA|TRBJ2-1
TGTGCCAGCAGCTTAGCGGACAGCAATGAGCAGTTCTTC
CASSLADSNEQFF